This T cell receptor beta chain stems from a study of shared clonotypes between healthy human individuals (dated by TCRdb to the early 2020s). Regarding the research as a whole: A couple of women and three men aged 18 to 49 years were included in the cohort. To estimate repertoire size and how much clonotypes are shared between individuals, the study performed deep sequencing of blood TCR repertoires from roughly five healthy adults. Leukapheresis yielded between about 0.94 and 9.5 billion PBMCs per donor. For each donor, CD4 naive and CD4 memory were each given three plates, CD8 naive was given two plates, and CD8 memory was given one plate. To increase sequencing depth and limit assay-specific biases, TCR repertoire library preparation and sequencing were carried out by different laboratories using diverse techniques. Overall study outcomes, separate from this receptor: Pairwise subsampling indicated that sequencing depth was expected to affect the degree of clonotype sharing among donors. Across four donors, roughly 5% of naive CD4, 3.5% of naive CD8, 2.3% of memory CD4, and approximately 0.42% of memory CD8 clonotypes were shared. Compared with non-shared clonotypes, the clonotypes found in all four sorted-subset donors had higher generation probabilities. Even with the large sequencing depth, rarefaction of the sorted-subset datasets indicated that sequencing was incomplete. Only blood was sampled, and tissue TCR repertoires likely differ from those in blood. Naive subsets generally had larger estimated clonotype richness than memory subsets. The genetic and exposure-history diversity represented was limited by the small number of donors.

Using the deep immunoSEQ assay, multiplex PCR amplified TCR CDR3 regions from genomic DNA. Extracted genomic DNA from each cell subset was spread evenly across all wells of several immunoSEQ 96-well plates, with each plate serving as a replicate. For sorted subsets, about 200 ng genomic DNA, equal to approximately 30,000 T cell genomes, was loaded into each replicate PCR. The purified libraries were quantified using a Qubit 3.0 fluorometer, sized with a Bioanalyzer 2100, and then quantified again using the KAPA Library Quantification kit. A separate single-read 150-cycle Illumina NextSeq 550 flow cell was used to sequence each immunoSEQ 96-well plate. Per the original workflow: Because the immunoSEQ output held only junctional sequences and lacked quality scores, the filtering could not match the filtering applied to full-length reads. Sequences were annotated with PyIR, a Python wrapper for IgBLAST v1.9, and V/J genes and CDR3 were assigned using IMGT germline references. Any read was removed if the V/J assignment was weak (E-value above 1e-6), the CDR3 was missing, or the read contained stop codons, out-of-frame junctions, or ambiguous translated residues. V3J clonotypes were defined as sequences sharing the same inferred V gene, J gene, and CDR3 amino acid sequence. Percentage overlap between repertoires was calculated by dividing the number of shared unique clonotypes by the size of the smaller repertoire. RTK rarefaction, the Chao1 estimator, and Recon v2.1 estimates of unobserved clonotypes were used to assess repertoire richness. OLGA was used to compute generation probabilities for all TCRbeta clonotypes that the gDNA method yielded from a handful of donors. The source is immuneACCESS, and TCRdb retained only in-frame sequences with V and J called. Part of the clones is not carried over; for the studies checked, unresolved V genes explain less than half of this, and the remainder is unexplained. V and J calls and clone size are given by that table; D and trimming were obtained from the DNA. In all, the sample holds around 1 million clones, and about three quarters of those were seen once. Approximately 1.5% of the sample is in the top ten clones.

The donors were healthy, HIV-negative adults who had no recently reported acute infections or vaccinations. Every donor was a Caucasian adult residing in Nashville, Tennessee, USA. CD4+ T cells were enriched by magnetic negative selection; naive cells were then positively selected on CD45RA, and the negative fraction formed the memory subset. Blood was collected by leukapheresis, and PBMCs were isolated by Ficoll-Histopaque density gradient centrifugation and then cryopreserved in liquid nitrogen vapor phase. Purity and quantity of every magnetically sorted T cell population were checked by analytical flow cytometry. From each sorted fraction, genomic DNA was isolated and quantified by UV absorbance on a Nanodrop 2000c. About this clone itself: It has no known antigen specificity. No base-level quality is on record; no much larger clone is a single base apart.

V drops 2 bases and J drops 2 bases, leaving 8 bases in between. From its cysteine to its phenylalanine, the CDR3 spans 14 amino acids. Kept here is only the CDR3 DNA, which spans 42 bases and is read in frame from base 1. Taken from the germline V gene (reference sequence), the CDR1 and CDR2 loops are WNHNN and SYGVQD. Sequenced input: memory CD4+ T cells sorted from blood. Taken with the paper, the label for cell subset or site translates to: CD45RA-negative fraction. This receptor was obtained from a man aged 18 to 29 in good health. Rearrangement joined TRBV10-1 to TRBJ2-3, with the D gene call left open. The CDR3 region has the sequence CASSEEGLTDTQYF. DNA sequence: TGCGCCAGCAGTGAGGAAGGGCTCACAGATACGCAGTATTTT.